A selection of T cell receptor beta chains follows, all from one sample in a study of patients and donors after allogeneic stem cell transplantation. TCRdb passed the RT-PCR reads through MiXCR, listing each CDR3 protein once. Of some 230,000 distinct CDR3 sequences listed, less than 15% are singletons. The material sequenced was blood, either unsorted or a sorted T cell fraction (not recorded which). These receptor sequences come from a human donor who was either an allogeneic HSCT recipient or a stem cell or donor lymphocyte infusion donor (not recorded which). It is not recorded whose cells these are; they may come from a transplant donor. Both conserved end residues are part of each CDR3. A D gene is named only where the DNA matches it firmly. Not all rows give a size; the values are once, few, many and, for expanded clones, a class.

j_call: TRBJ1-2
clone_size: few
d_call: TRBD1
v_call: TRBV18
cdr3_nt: TGTGCCAGCTCACGAGCCGGCAGGGGGCCCGATGGCTACACCTTC
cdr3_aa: CASSRAGRGPDGYTF

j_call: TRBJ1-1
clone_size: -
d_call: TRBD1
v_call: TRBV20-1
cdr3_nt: TGCAGTGCTTTGGACAGGGGCGGTCGCCTGGTTCAAATGAACACTGAAGCTTTCTTT
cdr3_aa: CSALDRGGRLVQMNTEAFF

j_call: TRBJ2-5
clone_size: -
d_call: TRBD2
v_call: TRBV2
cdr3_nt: TGTGCCAGCAGTAAGACTAGCGGGAAAGAGACCCAGTACTTC
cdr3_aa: CASSKTSGKETQYF

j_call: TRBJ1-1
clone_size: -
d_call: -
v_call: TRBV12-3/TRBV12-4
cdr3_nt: TGTGCCAGCAGTGTGGGATGGGGGGACACTGAAGCTTTCTTT
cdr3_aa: CASSVGWGDTEAFF

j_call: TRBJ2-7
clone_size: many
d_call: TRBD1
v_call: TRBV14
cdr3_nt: TGTGCCAGCAGCCACCGGGACAGCTACGAGCAGTACTTC
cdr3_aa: CASSHRDSYEQYF

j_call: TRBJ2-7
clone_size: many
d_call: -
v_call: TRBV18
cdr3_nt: TGTGCCAGCAGCCCCAGGGACGAGCAGTACTTC
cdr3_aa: CASSPRDEQYF

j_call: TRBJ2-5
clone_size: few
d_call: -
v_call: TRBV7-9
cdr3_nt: TGTGCCAGCAGCTTAGTCGGGACTCCAACAGTGACCCAGTACTTC
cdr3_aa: CASSLVGTPTVTQYF

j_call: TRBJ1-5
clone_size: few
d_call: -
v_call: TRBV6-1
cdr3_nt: TGTGCCAGCAGGTTATTGGGTGACAATCAGCCCCAGCATTTT
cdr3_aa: CASRLLGDNQPQHF

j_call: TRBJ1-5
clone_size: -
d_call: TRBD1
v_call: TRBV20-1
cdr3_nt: TGCAGTGCTAGGCCGGGACAGGGGGATCAGCCCCAGCATTTT
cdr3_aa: CSARPGQGDQPQHF

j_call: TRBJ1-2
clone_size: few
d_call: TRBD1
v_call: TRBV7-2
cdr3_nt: TGTGCCAGCAGCTTACGGGGACAGGGCTATGGCTACACCTTC
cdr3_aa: CASSLRGQGYGYTF

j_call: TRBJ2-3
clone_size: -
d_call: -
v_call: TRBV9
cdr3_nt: TGTGCCAGCAGCGCACTAGGAGGATGGGGCGCAGATACGCAGTATTTT
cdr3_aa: CASSALGGWGADTQYF